Each of the 25 T cell receptor beta chains below was sequenced from the same sample in a study of cytomegalovirus exposure and HLA in healthy donors (dated by TCRdb to about 2017). Library method: the immunoSEQ multiplex PCR assay. A mixture of 60 forward primers for TCR Vbeta segments and 13 reverse primers for TCR Jbeta segments was used in the multiplex PCR. This immuneACCESS table, as held by TCRdb, lists in-frame sequences with V and J called but not all clones. Of the missing ones, under half trace to an unresolved V gene in checked studies; the others have no known cause. The sample includes roughly 100,000 clones, with around 76% observed a single time. 19% of the sample belongs to the ten largest clones. Input material: PBMCs. These receptors were taken from a woman aged 55-70 years in good health and CMV-seropositive.

This rearrangement joins TRBV29-1 to TRBJ2-3, with D maybe TRBD2 (6 bases). Trimming stripped 5 bases from V and 1 base from J, with 10 bases between. Germline V gene sequence: CDR1 SQVTM, CDR2 ANQGSEA. This CDR3 contains 13 residues. The chain's CDR3 is CSVNPSGTDTQYF. The CDR3, as DNA: TGCAGCGTTAACCCTAGCGGCACAGATACGCAGTATTTT.

The chain has TRBV28 and TRBJ1-5; D unclear. This CDR3 is 12 amino acids long. Germline V gene sequence: CDR1 MDHEN, CDR2 SYDVKM. The germline V and J ends were trimmed by 6 bases and 4 bases, with 7 bases remaining between them. The DNA for the CDR3 is TGTGCCAGCAGGGAGGGTAATCAGCCCCAGCATTTT. Translating it yields CASREGNQPQHF.

The V and J genes are TRBV18 and TRBJ1-1; D is ambiguous. Deletions cut 3 bases from V and 7 bases from J, with 12 bases between. The CDR3 consists of 13 residues. Germline lookup yields CDR1 KGHSH and CDR2 LQKENI. CDR3 in amino acids: CASSPPGYFEAFF. CDR3 coding DNA: TGTGCCAGCTCACCCCCGGGGTACTTTGAAGCTTTCTTT.

There are many counts of this clone. V and J are TRBV19 and TRBJ2-7, with TRBD1 matching 9 bases. CDR1 is LNHDA and CDR2 is SQIVND in the germline V gene (reference sequence). The CDR3 sequence is 14 residues long. V gave up 6 bases and J gave up 2 bases; unmatched junction bases: 5. CDR3 amino acids: CASSPDRGTYEQYF. The CDR3 coding sequence is TGTGCCAGTAGCCCGGACAGGGGAACCTACGAGCAGTACTTC.

This chain uses TRBV7-8 with TRBJ2-1; 9 nucleotides align to TRBD2. From germline, CDR1 is SGHVS and CDR2 FQNEAQ. This CDR3 has 15 residues. Unmatched junction bases numbered 8, after V lost 7 bases and J lost 4 bases. CDR3 sequence: CASNRQAGGYNEQFF. CDR3 nucleotides: TGTGCCAGCAACCGACAAGCGGGAGGATACAATGAGCAGTTCTTC.

This chain joins TRBV4-1 and TRBJ2-5, with TRBD1 identical over 7 bases. The CDR3 length is 16 residues. Germline-derived CDR1 and CDR2 are MGHRA and YSYEKL. V lost 8 bases and J lost 4; bases outside the gene matches: 16. CDR3 loop: CASLEGKRGRGETQYF. CDR3 DNA sequence: TGCGCCAGCTTAGAGGGGAAAAGGGGGCGAGGAGAGACCCAGTACTTC.

The J gene is TRBJ2-2, the V gene TRBV6-1; 8 positions agree with TRBD1. The CDR3 has 15 residues. Germline V CDR1 and CDR2: MNHNS, SASEGT. V was clipped by 7 bases and J by 5 bases; unmatched bases: 9. The CDR3: CASKRTGPGTGELFF. The CDR3 DNA reads TGTGCCAGCAAGAGGACAGGGCCAGGAACCGGGGAGCTGTTTTTT.

This clone was observed a handful of times. This chain connects TRBV6-5 to TRBJ1-1; no firm D call. The CDR3 runs 12 residues. Germline CDR1 and CDR2: MNHEY and SVGAGI. The V end was cut by 5 bases, the J end by 7 bases, with 11 bases between. CDR3 DNA sequence: TGTGCCAGCAGTCACCCTGAGGGTGAAGCTTTCTTT. Amino acids: CASSHPEGEAFF.

CDR3 bases: TGTGCCAGCAGCTCTGGACAGGGCGTTGGTGGGGCCAACGTCCTGACTTTC. Its protein product is CASSSGQGVGGANVLTF. The J gene is TRBJ2-6, the V gene TRBV7-9, with TRBD1 identical over 8 bases. There are 17 residues in the CDR3. The V gene end was trimmed by 4 bases and the J gene end by 3 bases; junction bases not matched to a gene: 8. Germline values: CDR1 SEHNR, CDR2 FQNEAQ (reference sequence).

The chain recombines TRBV6-5 with TRBJ1-3; D possibly corresponds to TRBD1 (6 bases). The CDR3 length is 15 residues. V shed 6 bases and J shed 4 bases, with 16 bases lying between them. Germline loops: CDR1 MNHEY, CDR2 SVGAGI. CDR3 loop: CASRSGETGGNTIYF. The CDR3 DNA follows: TGTGCCAGCAGGTCAGGGGAAACGGGAGGAAACACCATATATTTT.

For the CDR3, the DNA is TGTGCCAGCAGCCCCCGGTGGGGGGGCACAGATACGCAGTATTTT. Residues: CASSPRWGGTDTQYF. This chain links TRBV9 with TRBJ2-3; a possible D gene is TRBD2 (6 bases). The germline V and J ends were trimmed by 4 bases and 1 base, with 13 bases remaining between them. This CDR3 has 15 amino acids. Germline assignment: CDR1 SGDLS and CDR2 YYNGEE.

This rearrangement joins TRBV28 to TRBJ2-1; possible D gene TRBD1, 6 bases. The CDR3 sequence is 12 residues long. The V gene lost 5 bases and the J gene lost 9 bases, with 11 bases spanning the gap. Per the germline V gene, CDR1 is MDHEN and CDR2 is SYDVKM. Here the CDR3 DNA reads TGTGCCAGCAGTACCGGACAGTGTGAGCAGTTCTTC. It translates to CASSTGQCEQFF.

The V call is TRBV28, the J call TRBJ2-7; TRBD1 might be the D (6 bases). V lost 9 bases and J lost 4, with 13 bases in between. Germline lookup yields CDR1 MDHEN and CDR2 SYDVKM. The CDR3 totals 12 residues. CDR3 loop: CASQGSWYEQYF. CDR3 sequence (DNA): TGTGCCAGTCAGGGGTCATGGTACGAGCAGTACTTC.

The genes are TRBV30 and TRBJ2-3, with a weak D call TRBD1 (5 bases). The V gene's germline CDR1 is GTSNPN and CDR2 SVGIG (reference sequence). V was clipped by 2 bases and J by 2 bases, with 8 bases between them. The CDR3 has 13 amino acids. CDR3 protein: CAWSSGFTDTQYF. In DNA form, the CDR3 reads TGTGCCTGGAGTTCAGGGTTCACAGATACGCAGTATTTT. The full variable domain, rest sourced from reference TRBV30 and TRBJ2-3, is SQTIHQWPATLVQPVGSPLSLECTVEGTSNPNLYWYRQAAGRGLQLLFYSVGIGQISSEVPQNLSASRPQDRQFILSSKKLLLSDSGFYLCAWSSGFTDTQYFGPGTRLTVL.

This clone was observed once. This chain links TRBV4-2 with TRBJ2-7; TRBD2 agrees at 8 bases. CDR3 length: 16 residues. The germline V gene encodes CDR1 LGHNA and CDR2 YNFKEQ. The V segment lost 3 bases and the J segment 6 bases; nucleotides outside the gene matches: 13. The CDR3 protein is CASSQRAGDGRGEQYF. The CDR3 coding sequence is TGTGCCAGCAGCCAGAGAGCGGGAGACGGGCGAGGCGAGCAGTACTTC.

The chain is built from TRBV19 and TRBJ2-2; 8 bases match TRBD2. The V gene end was trimmed by 5 bases and the J gene end by 5 bases; junction bases not matched to a gene: 4. The CDR3 extends over 14 amino acids. Germline V lookup: CDR1 LNHDA, CDR2 SQIVND (reference sequence). The CDR3 sequence: CASSVGGGTGELFF. Written as DNA, the CDR3 is TGTGCCAGTAGTGTCGGGGGGGGGACCGGGGAGCTGTTTTTT. Supplemented by reference TRBV19 and TRBJ2-2, the full variable domain reads DGGITQSPKYLFRKEGQNVTLSCEQNLNHDAMYWYRQDPGQGLRLIYYSQIVNDFQKGDIAEGYSVSREKKESFPLTVTSAQKNPTAFYLCASSVGGGTGELFFGEGSRLTVL.

The chain combines TRBV7-6 with TRBJ1-4; possible D gene TRBD1, 6 bases. This CDR3 region has 15 residues. V lost 1 base and J 7 bases, leaving 13 bases between the germline ends. Germline lookup yields CDR1 SGHVS and CDR2 FNYEAQ. CDR3: CASSLGGGLGEKLFF. The DNA for the CDR3 is TGTGCCAGCAGCTTAGGGGGGGGGCTGGGTGAAAAACTGTTTTTT.

This chain connects TRBV30 to TRBJ2-1; the D gene is possibly TRBD1 (6 bases). The V and J ends lost 5 bases and 2 bases respectively, with 10 bases between them. CDR1 is GTSNPN and CDR2 is SVGIG in the germline V gene (reference sequence). The CDR3 contains 13 residues. CDR3 in DNA: TGTGCCTGGGCCAGGGGAACCTACAATGAGCAGTTCTTC. Its protein product is CAWARGTYNEQFF.

This clone turned up a few times. The rearrangement uses TRBV10-3 and TRBJ1-4; D gene unclear. This CDR3 is 14 amino acids long. The germline CDR1 and CDR2 sequences are ENHRY and SYGVKD. The V end lost 0 bases, the J end lost 8 bases, and 10 bases lay between the germline ends. In nucleotides, the CDR3 is TGTGCCATCAGTGAGTCGTCGGGTAACGAAAAACTGTTTTTT. Protein product: CAISESSGNEKLFF.

The chain recombines TRBV4-1 with TRBJ1-1, with TRBD1 matching over 7 bases. The CDR3 runs to 14 residues. The V gene end was trimmed by 2 bases and the J gene end by 4 bases; junction bases not matched to a gene: 4. Germline V gene data show CDR1 as MGHRA and CDR2 as YSYEKL. CDR3 in amino acids: CASSQRQGGTEAFF. In DNA form, the CDR3 reads TGCGCCAGCAGCCAACGACAGGGTGGCACTGAAGCTTTCTTT.

The CDR3 DNA reads TGTGCCTGGAGTACCCGCAGCGGGATAGTATACAATGAGCAGTTCTTC. Protein sequence: CAWSTRSGIVYNEQFF. This chain connects TRBV30 to TRBJ2-1, with 7 bases that match TRBD2. This CDR3 contains 16 residues. Germline values: CDR1 GTSNPN, CDR2 SVGIG (reference sequence). The junction had 11 bases not matched to a gene; V was cut back by 2 bases and J by 4 bases.

The chain couples TRBV19 to TRBJ2-1; the match to TRBD2 covers 7 bases. Germline V CDR1 and CDR2: LNHDA, SQIVND (reference sequence). Germline trimming cut 5 bases from V and 2 bases from J; bases unmatched to any gene: 6. The CDR3 is 15 residues long. The CDR3 region is CASSGGGVAYNEQFF. CDR3 sequence (DNA): TGTGCCAGTAGTGGGGGGGGAGTAGCCTACAATGAGCAGTTCTTC.

The V and J genes are TRBV29-1 and TRBJ1-1; D is possibly TRBD1 (5 bases). This CDR3 has 11 residues. Deletions cut 4 bases from V and 8 bases from J, with 11 bases between. The germline V gene encodes CDR1 SQVTM and CDR2 ANQGSEA. The CDR3 region is CSVAGYREAFF. CDR3 DNA sequence: TGCAGCGTTGCAGGATACAGGGAAGCTTTCTTT.

Details on this clone: Other DNA sequences from this sample encode an identical CDR3 as well. The rearrangement uses TRBV5-1 and TRBJ2-3; the D gene is possibly TRBD2 (6 bases). Germline V gives CDR1 SGHRS, CDR2 YFSETQ. The V end was cut by 5 bases, the J end by 0 bases, with 13 bases between. The CDR3 is 15 amino acids. The DNA for the CDR3 is TGCGCCAGCAGTCCTTGGGGGGACAGCACAGATACGCAGTATTTT. Protein: CASSPWGDSTDTQYF.

The chain couples TRBV18 to TRBJ2-5; tentative D call: TRBD1 (5 bases). V lost 3 bases and J 1 base, leaving 9 bases between the germline ends. The germline CDR1 and CDR2 sequences are KGHSH and LQKENI. The CDR3 runs 14 residues. The CDR3 nucleotides are TGTGCCAGCTCACCCTCAAGGGGCCAAGAGACCCAGTACTTC. Protein product: CASSPSRGQETQYF.